This entry lists 13 T cell receptor beta chains sequenced from one sample in a study of identical twins. TCRdb reanalysed the 5' RACE reads using MiXCR and keeps one entry per CDR3 protein. The sample holds roughly 720,000 distinct CDR3 sequences, roughly 20% seen once. These data were likewise used in another study, on T cells expressing NK-cell markers.

Sequencing was performed on PBMCs. The receptor source for this set is a woman under 30 in good health.

This clonotype was seen a few times. This chain connects TRBV5-6 to TRBJ1-2; D is unresolved. The germline CDR1 and CDR2 sequences are SGHDT and YYEEEE. V lost 3 bases, J lost 5 bases, and 14 bases lay in between. CDR3 length: 14 amino acids. The CDR3, as DNA: TGTGCCAGCAGCTCCCTGGATGTAACTTATGGCTACACCTTC. Translation: CASSSLDVTYGYTF.

In DNA, the CDR3 is TGTGCCAGCAGCTCGGGATCCACCAACACTGAAGCTTTCTTT. Protein product: CASSSGSTNTEAFF. The chain recombines TRBV7-2 with TRBJ1-1; D is ambiguous. Between the trimmed V and J ends, which lost 4 bases and 2 bases, there was a span of 11 bases. The CDR3 is made up of 14 amino acids. Looked up from germline, CDR1 is SGHTA and CDR2 is FQGNSA. Variable domain in full (rest from reference TRBV7-2 and TRBJ1-1): GAGVSQSPSNKVTEKGKDVELRCDPISGHTALYWYRQSLGQGLEFLIYFQGNSAPDKSGLPSDRFSAERTGGSVSTLTIQRTQQEDSAVYLCASSSGSTNTEAFFGQGTRLTVV.

The genes are TRBV20-1 and TRBJ2-1; D is unclear. Germline CDR1 reads DFQATT; CDR2 reads SNEGSKA (reference sequence). The CDR3 sequence is 10 residues long. The CDR3 DNA reads as TGCAGCGCCGGTAGACATGAGCAGTTCTTC. This sequence encodes CSAGRHEQFF.

This clonotype came up a few times. The J gene is TRBJ2-3, the V gene TRBV21-1; the D call in the table, TRBD1, was not verified against the DNA. TRBV21-1 is listed as a pseudogene. This CDR3 has 16 amino acids. For the CDR3, the DNA is TGTGCCAGCAGCAAAGCGCCGGGGCCTAACACAGATACGCAGTATTTT. Amino acids: CASSKAPGPNTDTQYF.

The rearrangement uses TRBV9 and TRBJ2-1; 10 bases line up with TRBD2. Germline assignment: CDR1 SGDLS and CDR2 YYNGEE. The length of the CDR3 is 18 residues. J gave up 1 base and V 4 bases, and 11 bases lay outside the gene matches. CDR3 sequence reads: CASSQGLAGEESYNEQFF. The CDR3 DNA reads as TGTGCCAGCAGCCAAGGGCTAGCGGGGGAAGAATCCTACAATGAGCAGTTCTTC.

V is TRBV7-2 and J is TRBJ2-7, with 9 bases matching TRBD2. The CDR3 runs to 15 residues. The ends lost 0 bases at V and 4 bases at J; junction bases unmatched: 4. Germline assignment: CDR1 SGHTA and CDR2 FQGNSA. The CDR3 region is CASSLAPTSGYEQYF. The CDR3 DNA reads TGTGCCAGCAGCTTAGCACCGACTAGCGGATACGAGCAGTACTTC.

V is TRBV5-1 and J is TRBJ2-1, with 9 bases fitting TRBD2. This CDR3 has 16 amino acids. With V trimmed by 0 bases and J by 6 bases, 7 bases remained unmatched. Per the germline V gene, CDR1 is SGHRS and CDR2 is YFSETQ. CDR3 residues: CASSLEGAGGRNEQFF. DNA for the CDR3: TGCGCCAGCAGCTTGGAGGGGGCGGGAGGGCGCAATGAGCAGTTCTTC.

CDR3 sequence reads: CASSMTGTPEETQYF. In DNA form, the CDR3 reads TGCGCCAGCAGTATGACCGGGACACCCGAGGAGACCCAGTACTTC. The chain has TRBV5-1 and TRBJ2-5; D perhaps matches TRBD1 (6 bases). This CDR3 region has 15 residues. V lost 5 bases and J lost 5, with 19 bases in between. Germline V gives CDR1 SGHRS, CDR2 YFSETQ.

This chain uses TRBV24-1 with TRBJ2-1, with TRBD2 as a possible D gene (7 bases). Trimming took off 5 bases at V and 9 bases at J, with 13 bases between the two ends. This CDR3 has 13 amino acids. The germline CDR1 and CDR2 sequences are KGHDR and SFDVKD. The CDR3 reads CATSGLGGAEQFF. The CDR3 bases are TGTGCCACCAGTGGTCTTGGGGGGGCTGAGCAGTTCTTC.

The V and J genes are TRBV11-2 and TRBJ1-1, with D possibly TRBD1 on 6 matching bases. V was trimmed by 5 bases and J by 4 bases, leaving 8 bases between them. Germline CDR1 reads SGHAT; CDR2 reads FQNNGV. This CDR3 comprises 12 residues. CDR3 sequence: CASSPDSTEAFF. The CDR3 region has the DNA TGTGCCAGCAGCCCGGACAGCACTGAAGCTTTCTTT.

The CDR3 spells CASSPTWRGDGYTF. In DNA form, the CDR3 reads TGTGCCAGCAGCCCCACTTGGAGAGGCGATGGCTACACCTTC. This chain joins TRBV3-1 and TRBJ1-2, with D unclear. Germline CDR1 reads LGHDT; CDR2 reads YNNKEL (reference sequence). The germline V and J ends were trimmed by 4 bases and 6 bases, with 15 bases remaining between them. The CDR3 totals 14 residues.

This clonotype was found many times. The V gene is TRBV6-1, the J gene TRBJ2-2; D perhaps matches TRBD2 (5 bases). This CDR3 is built from 15 residues. Germline loops: CDR1 MNHNS, CDR2 SASEGT. V was cut by 6 bases and J by 4 bases, with 15 bases left in between. CDR3 amino acids: CASRTAPRGTGELFF. In DNA form, the CDR3 reads TGTGCCAGCAGGACCGCCCCTCGGGGCACCGGGGAGCTGTTTTTT.

The gene calls are TRBV20-1 and TRBJ2-1, with 14 bases matching TRBD2. V lost 6 bases to trimming and J lost 7 bases; unmatched junction nucleotides: 5. Germline CDR1 and CDR2: DFQATT and SNEGSKA (reference sequence). The CDR3 runs 14 residues. This CDR3 reads CSAGTSGSANEQFF. CDR3 coding DNA: TGCAGTGCCGGGACTAGCGGGAGCGCTAATGAGCAGTTCTTC.